This TCR beta chain was obtained from a study of T cell responses to AZD1222 COVID-19 vaccine. About this clone itself: Its antigen is unknown.

Profiled with immunoSEQ multiplex PCR; TCRdb holds only in-frame clones, not every one. The table records about 180,000 clones, 85% to 90% of them present only once. Second-dose schedules of about 4 or about 12 weeks were combined. The CDR3 consists of 15 residues. The V gene lost 0 bases and the J gene lost 0 bases, with 8 bases spanning the gap. The germline CDR1 and CDR2 sequences are SGDLS and YYNGEE. Whole-study results and caveats: Dominant at 160-218 and 743-854, vaccine-associated CD4 TCRs also spanned spike. At baseline, just 6 or 7 AZD1222 recipients tested seropositive. Mostly white British, mostly female donors; authors suggested clonal diversity may be underestimated.

The sequence was collected from an adult who received the AZD1222 COVID-19 vaccine. The source material was peripheral blood, sampled 28 days after the second AZD1222 dose. The chain has TRBV9 and TRBJ2-3; no definite D call. CDR3 bases: TGTGCCAGCAGCGTAGGTGTCTATAGCACAGATACGCAGTATTTT. Translating it yields CASSVGVYSTDTQYF.